This note documents a single T cell receptor beta chain sequence. PCR involved 60 Vbeta and 13 Jbeta primers. Sequenced by immunoSEQ multiplex PCR; TCRdb stores in-frame clones only, minus some. The table includes roughly 90,000 clones, 70% to 80% detected once. Germline V gene data show CDR1 as MNHEY and CDR2 as SMNVEV (reference sequence). With 8 bases removed from V and 0 bases from J, the gap between germline ends came to 14 bases. This CDR3 spans 14 amino acids. This entry comes from a study of cytomegalovirus exposure and HLA in healthy donors. The genes are TRBV27 and TRBJ2-7; D is perhaps TRBD2 (6 bases). Material: PBMCs. The sequence came from a man aged 30 to 39 in good health and CMV-seropositive. Written as DNA, the CDR3 is TGTGCCAGCCAGGGACTCCAGAGCTCCTACGAGCAGTACTTC. It is translated as CASQGLQSSYEQYF.